This T cell receptor beta chain was sequenced for a study of blood T cell repertoires in COVID-19. In the study overall: Samples came from the United States, Italy and Spain, spanning acute and convalescent COVID-19. T cells, B-cell-depleted T cells, or PBMCs supplied cDNA or gDNA.

The germline V gene encodes CDR1 SGDLS and CDR2 YYNGEE. This CDR3 is built from 15 residues. V lost 0 bases to trimming and J lost 3 bases, with 12 bases between them. Per the authors' pipeline: Using reference gene primer amplification, nucleated cell counts were estimated. Sequenced by immunoSEQ multiplex PCR; TCRdb stores in-frame clones only, minus some. Clone size and V and J calls were adopted from that table, with D and trimming inferred from the DNA. The table records approximately 88,000 clones, roughly 82% of them present only once. The genes are TRBV9 and TRBJ2-5, with D perhaps matching TRBD1 (6 bases). This clonotype was obtained from a woman at least 80 years old with active or convalescent COVID-19. Source material: peripheral blood. The CDR3 region is CASSVDATGEETQYF. As DNA, the CDR3 is TGTGCCAGCAGCGTAGACGCGACAGGTGAAGAGACCCAGTACTTC.